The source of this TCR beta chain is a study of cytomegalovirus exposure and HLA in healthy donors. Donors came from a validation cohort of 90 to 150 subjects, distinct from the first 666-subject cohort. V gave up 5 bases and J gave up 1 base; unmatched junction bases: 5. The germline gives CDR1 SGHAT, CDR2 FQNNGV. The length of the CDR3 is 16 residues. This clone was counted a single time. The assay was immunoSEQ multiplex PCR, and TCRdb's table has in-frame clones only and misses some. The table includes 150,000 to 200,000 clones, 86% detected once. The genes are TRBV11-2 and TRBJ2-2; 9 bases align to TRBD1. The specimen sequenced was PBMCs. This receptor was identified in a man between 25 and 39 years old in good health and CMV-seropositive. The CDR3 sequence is CASSQKTGGNTGELFF. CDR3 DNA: TGTGCCAGCAGCCAGAAGACAGGGGGGAACACCGGGGAGCTGTTTTTT.